Below are 5 T cell receptor beta chains sequenced from a single sample in a study of CD8 T cells in ankylosing spondylitis (dated by TCRdb to 2015 to 2018). The investigation overall reported the following: A TCR beta motif made up of fewer than 10 highly homologous amino acid variants appeared to be characteristic of blood from ankylosing spondylitis patients.

No cognate antigen is known for these TCRs. The library was generated by 5' RACE. The sequencer was an Illumina HiSeq 2500. Using fastp at Q25 and MiXCR, TCRdb reprocessed the public reads and kept productive beta chains. Identical CDR3 proteins give one entry, which carries the most common genes and DNA. This sample comprises hundreds of thousands of distinct CDR3 sequences, about 12% of them detected only once. The ten most abundant clones make up 0.51% of the sample. The sequenced sample was blood, either unsorted or a sorted T cell fraction (not recorded which). These receptors were obtained from a male donor with ankylosing spondylitis.

In its sample, this clonotype was seen a few times. The CDR3 loop reads CASSRGGLAAYNEQFF. The DNA for the CDR3 is TGCGCCAGCAGCCGGGGCGGGCTAGCGGCTTACAATGAGCAGTTCTTC. The V call is TRBV5-1, the J call TRBJ2-1; 7 nucleotides agree with TRBD2. V trimming: 4 bases; J trimming: 4 bases; junction bases outside the gene matches: 11. Germline values: CDR1 SGHRS, CDR2 YFSETQ. This CDR3 contains 16 residues.

This clonotype was seen a handful of times. The chain combines TRBV7-2 with TRBJ2-1; tentatively, D is TRBD2 (6 bases). Germline V gene sequence: CDR1 SGHTA, CDR2 FQGNSA. V was cut by 2 bases and J by 0 bases, with 11 bases left in between. CDR3 length: 16 amino acids. CDR3 in amino acids: CASSLMSGSSYNEQFF. CDR3 nucleotides: TGTGCCAGCAGCTTAATGTCCGGGAGCTCCTACAATGAGCAGTTCTTC.

In this sample, this clonotype turned up a few times. This chain uses TRBV18 with TRBJ1-5; 8 bases align to TRBD1. V was pared by 3 bases and J by 3 bases, with 7 bases of the junction left unmatched. The CDR3 sequence is 16 residues long. CDR1 and CDR2 from the germline V gene are KGHSH and LQKENI. The CDR3 nucleotides read TGTGCCAGCTCACCGACAGGGGAAGGGTTCAATCAGCCCCAGCATTTT. It specifies CASSPTGEGFNQPQHF.

CDR3: CASSPRDLYGYTF. CDR3 nucleotides: TGTGCCAGCAGCCCTCGGGACCTCTATGGCTACACCTTC. V gene TRBV7-6 combines with J gene TRBJ1-2; D may be TRBD1 (5 bases). CDR1 SGHVS and CDR2 FNYEAQ come from the germline V gene. Trimming left V 5 bases short and J 4 bases short, with 11 bases between. The CDR3 is made up of 13 amino acids. Full variable domain (missing parts from reference TRBV7-6 and TRBJ1-2): GAGVSQSPRYKVTKRGQDVALRCDPISGHVSLYWYRQALGQGPEFLTYFNYEAQQDKSGLPNDRFSAERPEGSISTLTIQRTEQRDSAMYRCASSPRDLYGYTFGSGTRLTVV.

This clonotype was found a few times. V is TRBV6-2 or TRBV6-3 and J is TRBJ2-2, with 8 bases identical to TRBD2. The germline V gene encodes CDR1 MNHEY and CDR2 SVGEGT. This CDR3 comprises 19 residues. The junction had 19 bases not matched to a gene; V was cut back by 6 bases and J by 4 bases. CDR3 sequence reads: CASSLIPGLVYEGTGELFF. The CDR3 DNA reads TGTGCCAGCAGCCTTATTCCGGGACTAGTGTACGAAGGCACCGGGGAGCTGTTTTTT.